Below are 26 T cell receptor beta chains sequenced from a single sample in a study of T cell responses to AZD1222 COVID-19 vaccine. Only in-frame clones appear in the TCRdb table, and some are missing; sequencing was by immunoSEQ multiplex PCR. The repertoire includes some 99,000 clones, approximately 91% of them detected once, and 17% sits in the top ten. This sample comprised peripheral blood, obtained on day 0 of AZD1222 vaccination. Every receptor here comes from an adult in good health.

The rearrangement uses TRBV27 and TRBJ1-2, with TRBD1 matching over 8 bases. The CDR3 consists of 13 residues. J lost 9 bases, V lost 5 bases, and 8 bases had no gene match. Per the germline V gene, CDR1 is MNHEY and CDR2 is SMNVEV (reference sequence). DNA for the CDR3: TGTGCCAGCAGTCGCCGACAGGGGAGGAGCTACACCTTC. Encoded protein: CASSRRQGRSYTF.

This chain links TRBV5-1 with TRBJ2-3, with TRBD2 matching over 8 bases. Per the germline V gene, CDR1 is SGHRS and CDR2 is YFSETQ. V dropped 4 bases and J dropped 1; count of bases not matched to a gene: 14. The CDR3 extends over 18 amino acids. This chain's CDR3 is CASSPGGASGGRTDTQYF. The CDR3 bases are TGCGCCAGCAGCCCGGGGGGGGCTAGCGGAGGGCGCACAGATACGCAGTATTTT.

This chain connects TRBV6-2 or TRBV6-3 to TRBJ2-1, with 10 bases that match TRBD1. From germline, CDR1 is MNHEY and CDR2 SVGEGT. CDR3 length equals 16 residues. The V segment lost 6 bases and the J segment 2 bases; nucleotides outside the gene matches: 7. CDR3 residues: CASSRAGTGAYNEQFF. The DNA of the CDR3 is TGTGCCAGCAGCCGGGCGGGGACAGGGGCCTACAATGAGCAGTTCTTC.

The chain is built from TRBV7-9 and TRBJ2-1, with 13 positions matching TRBD2. The trim removed 5 bases at V and 6 bases at J, leaving 7 bases unmatched. This CDR3 has 16 residues. CDR1 SEHNR and CDR2 FQNEAQ come from the germline V gene (reference sequence). The chain's CDR3 is CASSRTSGGAVNEQFF. The CDR3 coding sequence is TGTGCCAGCAGCCGGACTAGCGGGGGTGCAGTCAATGAGCAGTTCTTC.

This clone was detected only once. The chain links TRBV11-3 to TRBJ2-1; D tentatively reads TRBD1 or TRBD2 (5 bases each). The V gene's germline CDR1 is SGHNT and CDR2 YENEEA. This CDR3 is 14 amino acids long. V lost 5 bases and J 2 bases, leaving 10 bases between the germline ends. For the CDR3, the DNA is TGTGCCAGCAGCGACACGGGGCCCTACAATGAGCAGTTCTTC. It encodes CASSDTGPYNEQFF. Based on the CDR3 plus reference TRBV11-3 and TRBJ2-1, the full variable domain is EAGVVQSPRYKIIEKKQPVAFWCNPISGHNTLYWYLQNLGQGPELLIRYENEEAVDDSQLPKDRFSAERLKGVDSTLKIQPAELGDSAVYLCASSDTGPYNEQFFGPGTRLTVL.

The rearrangement joins TRBV18 to TRBJ1-2; D is possibly TRBD1 (5 bases). This CDR3 is 15 amino acids long. Germline-derived CDR1 and CDR2 are KGHSH and LQKENI. The V and J ends lost 3 bases and 4 bases respectively, with 15 bases between them. CDR3 residues: CASSPGPGGGYGYTF. CDR3 sequence (DNA): TGTGCCAGCTCACCTGGTCCGGGGGGAGGCTATGGCTACACCTTC.

The chain combines TRBV7-3 with TRBJ1-4; D not certain. V was clipped by 0 bases and J by 7 bases, with 6 bases between them. The CDR3 is 13 residues long. Per the germline V gene, CDR1 is SGHTA and CDR2 is FQGTGA. CDR3 coding DNA: TGTGCCAGCAGCTTAACGAGAGGTGAAAAACTGTTTTTT. It specifies CASSLTRGEKLFF.

V is TRBV27 and J is TRBJ2-3; no firm D call. V lost 6 bases, J lost 13 bases, and 17 bases lay in between. The CDR3 is 12 amino acids. Germline-derived CDR1 and CDR2 are MNHEY and SMNVEV (reference sequence). This chain's CDR3 is CASSPGRWAEYF. DNA of the CDR3: TGTGCCAGCAGCCCCGGTCGATGGGCGGAGTATTTT.

Only one count was recorded for this clone. The chain employs TRBV4-3 and TRBJ1-4; D gene unclear. V lost 1 base to trimming and J lost 8 bases, with 17 bases between them. CDR1 and CDR2 from the germline V gene are LGHNA and YSLEER. The CDR3 consists of 16 residues. The CDR3 here is CASSQVVLGLGEKLFF. In nucleotides, the CDR3 is TGCGCCAGCAGCCAAGTTGTTTTGGGGTTAGGAGAAAAACTGTTTTTT.

This clone has just a few counts. The rearrangement links TRBV21-1 to TRBJ2-7; the table's D call, TRBD2, has no DNA check behind it. TRBV21-1 corresponds to a pseudogene. The CDR3 is 16 amino acids. CDR3 bases: TGTGCCAGCAGCAAAGTGAGGCAGGAGGCCGTCTACGAGCAGTACGTC. Translated, it gives CASSKVRQEAVYEQYV.

The table lists this clone with a few counts. V is TRBV18 and J is TRBJ1-1, with 8 bases matching TRBD1. The germline V gene has CDR1 KGHSH and CDR2 LQKENI. V lost 8 bases, J lost 5 bases, and 10 bases stayed unmatched. The CDR3 is 14 amino acids. CDR3 sequence: CASRYGQGGTEAFF. The CDR3 DNA is TGTGCCAGCCGCTATGGACAGGGAGGAACTGAAGCTTTCTTT.

The rearrangement joins TRBV29-1 to TRBJ2-1; D is perhaps TRBD1 or TRBD2 (7 bases each). V was cut by 0 bases and J by 4 bases, with 13 bases left in between. The CDR3 has 15 residues. Germline V lookup: CDR1 SQVTM, CDR2 ANQGSEA. CDR3 bases: TGCAGCGTTGAAGATTTGCAGGGGGGGTACAATGAGCAGTTCTTC. Amino acids: CSVEDLQGGYNEQFF.

The chain has TRBV27 and TRBJ1-2; a possible D gene is TRBD1 (6 bases). This CDR3 has 16 residues. The germline V gene encodes CDR1 MNHEY and CDR2 SMNVEV (reference sequence). Trimming removed 2 bases from V and 0 bases from J, with 13 bases in between. CDR3: CASSLIPGQSNYGYTF. CDR3 in DNA: TGTGCCAGCAGTTTAATCCCCGGACAGTCTAACTATGGCTACACCTTC.

The chain couples TRBV29-1 to TRBJ1-1, with 7 bases that match TRBD1. CDR3 length: 12 amino acids. Germline loops: CDR1 SQVTM, CDR2 ANQGSEA. Germline trimming cut 7 bases from V and 4 bases from J; bases unmatched to any gene: 6. The CDR3 DNA is TGCAGCGCAGAAACAGGGGTCACTGAAGCTTTCTTT. The encoded protein is CSAETGVTEAFF. The full variable domain, rest sourced from reference TRBV29-1 and TRBJ1-1, is SAVISQKPSRDICQRGTSLTIQCQVDSQVTMMFWYRQQPGQSLTLIATANQGSEATYESGFVIDKFPISRPNLTFSTLTVSNMSPEDSSIYLCSAETGVTEAFFGQGTRLTVV.

The rearrangement links TRBV6-5 to TRBJ1-1; D not certain. Germline V gene lookup returns CDR1 MNHEY and CDR2 SVGAGI. Trimming took 6 bases from V and 10 from J, leaving 15 bases between them. The CDR3 extends over 12 amino acids. CDR3 residues: CASRGDGSVAFF. CDR3 coding DNA: TGTGCCAGCAGGGGCGATGGGTCGGTAGCTTTCTTT.

The V call is TRBV4-1, the J call TRBJ2-1; 11 bases are a match to TRBD2. The CDR3 consists of 19 residues. Trimming removed 2 bases from V and 0 bases from J; junction bases left unmatched: 9. Germline V gives CDR1 MGHRA, CDR2 YSYEKL. The CDR3 region has the DNA TGCGCCAGCAGCCAACCGACTAGCGGGGTGGGGAGCTCCTACAATGAGCAGTTCTTC. This encodes CASSQPTSGVGSSYNEQFF.

V usage is TRBV6-5 and J usage is TRBJ1-6, with unresolved D. The CDR3 is made up of 15 amino acids. V gave up 1 base and J gave up 5 bases, with 9 bases separating them. CDR1 is MNHEY and CDR2 is SVGAGI in the germline V gene. CDR3 nucleotides: TGTGCCAGCAGTTACTTAACCCATCATAATTCACCCCTCCACTTT. It codes for CASSYLTHHNSPLHF.

The rearrangement joins TRBV4-2 to TRBJ1-3; D call uncertain. CDR1 and CDR2 (germline): LGHNA, YNFKEQ. The CDR3 has 18 residues. V lost 2 bases, J lost 2 bases, and 19 bases lay in between. The CDR3 DNA reads TGTGCCAGCAGCCAACCCTCTAATGACCTTTGGCCTGGAAACACCATATATTTT. Amino acid sequence: CASSQPSNDLWPGNTIYF.

This clone was seen just once. V usage is TRBV5-4 and J usage is TRBJ1-2, with D tentatively TRBD1 (5 bases). V shed 1 base and J shed 9 bases, with 16 bases lying between them. Germline CDR1 SGHNT, CDR2 YYREEE (reference sequence). CDR3 length equals 14 residues. In DNA form, the CDR3 reads TGTGCCAGCAGCTTGCCCGGTGGGCAGGGTAGCTACACCTTC. Amino acids: CASSLPGGQGSYTF.

The genes are TRBV30 and TRBJ1-2; 7 bases map to TRBD1. The V gene's germline CDR1 is GTSNPN and CDR2 SVGIG (reference sequence). With 8 bases clipped from V and 7 bases from J, the junction kept 13 bases outside the gene matches. The CDR3 is 13 residues long. In DNA form, the CDR3 reads TGTGCCCGGGCGGGACAGCCCGAAGGTGGCTACACCTTC. Its translation is CARAGQPEGGYTF. Filled out from reference TRBV30 and TRBJ1-2, the complete variable domain reads SQTIHQWPATLVQPVGSPLSLECTVEGTSNPNLYWYRQAAGRGLQLLFYSVGIGQISSEVPQNLSASRPQDRQFILSSKKLLLSDSGFYLCARAGQPEGGYTFGSGTRLTVV.

The rearrangement joins TRBV24-1 to TRBJ1-5, with a weak D call TRBD1 (5 bases). CDR1 and CDR2 from the germline V gene are KGHDR and SFDVKD. The V gene lost 1 base and the J gene lost 6 bases, with 6 bases spanning the gap. The CDR3 covers 13 residues. In DNA, the CDR3 is TGTGCCACCAGTGATTTCGGGGGTCAGCCCCAGCATTTT. Its translation is CATSDFGGQPQHF.

The CDR3 sequence is CASSAPGVSYEQYF. For the CDR3, the DNA is TGTGCCAGTAGTGCCCCGGGGGTCTCCTACGAGCAGTACTTC. The V and J genes are TRBV19 and TRBJ2-7, with a weak D call TRBD2 (6 bases). This CDR3 has 14 residues. Germline lookup yields CDR1 LNHDA and CDR2 SQIVND (reference sequence). Trimming removed 5 bases at V and 0 bases at J, with 11 bases between.

The chain carries TRBV7-8 and TRBJ2-5; no clear D gene. Germline CDR1 reads SGHVS; CDR2 reads FQNEAQ. The CDR3 is 12 residues long. Trimming took 8 bases from V and 5 from J, leaving 12 bases between them. The CDR3 bases are TGTGCCAGCGCCGCCGGCAGGGAGACCCAGTACTTC. Protein: CASAAGRETQYF. Filled out from reference TRBV7-8 and TRBJ2-5, the complete variable domain reads GAGVSQSPRYKVAKRGQDVALRCDPISGHVSLFWYQQALGQGPEFLTYFQNEAQLDKSGLPSDRFFAERPEGSVSTLKIQRTQQEDSAVYLCASAAGRETQYFGPGTRLLVL.

This clone occurred many times. The V call is TRBV6-5, the J call TRBJ1-1; D remains unclear. The germline V gene encodes CDR1 MNHEY and CDR2 SVGAGI. The CDR3 length is 15 residues. Deletions cut 3 bases from V and 1 base from J, with 12 bases between. CDR3 DNA: TGTGCCAGCAGTTATAAGTCCGGTGGGAACACTGAAGCTTTCTTT. Translating gives CASSYKSGGNTEAFF.

This clone was seen a few times. This rearrangement joins TRBV6-4 to TRBJ1-5; D possibly corresponds to TRBD1 (5 bases). The germline V gene encodes CDR1 MRHNA and CDR2 SNTAGT. The CDR3 is 15 residues long. V lost 7 bases and J 0 bases, leaving 13 bases between the germline ends. CDR3 sequence (DNA): TGTGCCAGCACTATGACAGTGGATAGCAATCAGCCCCAGCATTTT. Encoded protein: CASTMTVDSNQPQHF.

The rearrangement joins TRBV5-1 to TRBJ2-7; D might be TRBD1 (6 bases). CDR1 SGHRS and CDR2 YFSETQ come from the germline V gene. Deletions cut 0 bases from V and 3 bases from J, with 13 bases between. The CDR3 spans 15 residues. CDR3: CASSLGAGVIYEQYF. In DNA, the CDR3 is TGCGCCAGCAGCTTGGGGGCAGGGGTTATCTACGAGCAGTACTTC.